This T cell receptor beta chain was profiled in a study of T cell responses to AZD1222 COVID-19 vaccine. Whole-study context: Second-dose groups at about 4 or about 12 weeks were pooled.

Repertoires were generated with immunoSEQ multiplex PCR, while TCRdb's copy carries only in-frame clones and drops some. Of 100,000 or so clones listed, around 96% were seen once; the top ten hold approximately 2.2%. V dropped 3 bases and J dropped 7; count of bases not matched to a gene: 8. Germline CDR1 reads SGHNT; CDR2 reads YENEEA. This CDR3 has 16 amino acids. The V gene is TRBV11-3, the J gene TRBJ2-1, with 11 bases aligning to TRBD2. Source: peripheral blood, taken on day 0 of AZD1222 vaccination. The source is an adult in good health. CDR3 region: CASSFRLAGQRNEQFF. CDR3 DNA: TGTGCCAGCAGCTTCCGACTAGCGGGGCAAAGGAATGAGCAGTTCTTC.